Reported below is one T cell receptor beta chain. This entry is derived from a study of blood T cell repertoires in COVID-19. The CDR3 sequence is 14 residues long. V was clipped by 4 bases and J by 2 bases, with 8 bases between them. Germline V gives CDR1 SGHDN, CDR2 FVKESK. In the source study's methods: Scientists estimated how many nucleated cells there were by amplifying reference gene primers. TCRdb's copy holds only in-frame clones and misses some; the assay was immunoSEQ multiplex PCR. The V and J calls and clone size come from that table; D and trimming were worked out from the DNA. The profile shows 250,000 to 300,000 clones, about three quarters of them singletons.

This clonotype was sampled from a woman over 75 with acute or convalescent COVID-19. The chain uses TRBV14 and TRBJ2-2; weak D call: TRBD2 (7 bases). The source material was peripheral blood. Here the CDR3 reads CASSRGGNTGELFF. CDR3 DNA: TGTGCCAGCAGCCGCGGGGGCAACACCGGGGAGCTGTTTTTT.